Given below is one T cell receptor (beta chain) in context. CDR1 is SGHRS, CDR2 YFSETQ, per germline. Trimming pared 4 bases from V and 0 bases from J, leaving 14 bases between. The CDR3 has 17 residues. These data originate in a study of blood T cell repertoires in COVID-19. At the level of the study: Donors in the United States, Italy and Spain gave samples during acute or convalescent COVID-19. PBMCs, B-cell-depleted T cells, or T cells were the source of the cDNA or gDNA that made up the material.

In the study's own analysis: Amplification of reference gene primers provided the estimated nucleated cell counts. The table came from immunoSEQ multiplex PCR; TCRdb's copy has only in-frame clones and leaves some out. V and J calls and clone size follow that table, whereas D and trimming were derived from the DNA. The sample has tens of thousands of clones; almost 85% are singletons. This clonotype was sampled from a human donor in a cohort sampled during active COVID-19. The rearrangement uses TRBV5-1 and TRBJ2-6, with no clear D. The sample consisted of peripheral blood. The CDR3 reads CASSQLSMSSGANVLTF. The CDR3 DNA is TGCGCCAGCAGCCAATTATCGATGAGCTCTGGGGCCAACGTCCTGACTTTC.